This T cell receptor beta chain is from a study of blood T cell repertoires in COVID-19 (dated by TCRdb to the early 2020s). About the study as a whole: Samples covering the acute and convalescent phases of COVID-19 were provided by collaborators in the United States, Italy and Spain. The material from the prospective study consisted of cDNA or gDNA derived from T cells, B-cell-depleted T cells, or PBMCs. The repertoires were released in a freely available public database intended as a resource for research on the immune response to SARS-CoV-2. Where available, HLA class I and class II types were taken from metadata supplied by the sample provider and were not determined by assay-based typing. Samples were obtained from the ongoing ImmuneRACE study (first 160 participants) and from 1,000 to 1,500 subjects provided by 6 global collaborators. The sample metadata nearly always contained a de-identified subject ID, COVID-19 status, age in years and sex. Deeply sampled blood TCRbeta repertoires from subjects exposed to, actively infected with, or recovered from COVID-19 were included in the dataset. The full study reports these points: The amount of clinical and demographic metadata varied by source and participant and was provided uncurated.

This clone was seen more than once but under ten times. Its antigen remains undetermined. Base qualities are missing; no much larger clone stands one base away. Looking up the germline V gene (reference sequence) yields CDR1 MNHEY and CDR2 SMNVEV. From its cysteine to its phenylalanine, the CDR3 spans 14 amino acids. CDR3 DNA is the only sequence kept; it has 42 bases, read in frame from the first base. At the junction V is shortened by 2 bases and J by 3 bases, with 8 bases in between. The immunoSEQ Assay, a bias-controlled multiplex PCR, was used to amplify TCRbeta CDR3 regions from genomic DNA. Regarding the original processing steps: Nucleated cell counts per sample were estimated from amplification of reference gene primers within the assay. To quantify the absolute abundance of each unique TCRbeta CDR3 rearrangement, sequence reads were collapsed and filtered. For each sample, productive Simpson clonality was calculated as the square root of Simpson's diversity index across productive rearrangements. The source is immuneACCESS, and TCRdb retained only in-frame sequences with V and J called. Part of the clones is not carried over; for the studies checked, unresolved V genes explain less than half of this, and the remainder is unexplained. Clone size and the V and J calls come from that table; the DNA yielded D and trimming. The sample table records 230,000 or so clones; approximately 86% of these occur just once. Approximately 15% of the sample goes to the ten largest clones.

Participants in the prospective study were enrolled through a virtual design, were aged roughly 18 to 95 years, and lived in 24 United States geographic areas. Cohort assignment in the prospective study relied on participant-reported clinical history from a screening survey and a study questionnaire. In the prospective study, whole blood, serum and a nasopharyngeal or oropharyngeal swab were collected from each participant by mobile phlebotomists. Additional blood draws and questionnaires over an approximately 2-month period could optionally be provided by prospective study participants. Blood samples from the prospective study were shipped frozen or at room temperature prior to DNA extraction.

The sequence is built from TRBV27 and TRBJ1-5, with the identity of the D gene unclear. This clonotype was sampled from a woman between 50 and 59 years old with acute COVID-19. The sample taken for sequencing was PBMCs or T cells enriched from blood (not recorded which). This receptor carries the CDR3 CASSLAGINQPQHF. The DNA sequence reads TGTGCCAGCAGTTTAGCAGGTATCAATCAGCCCCAGCATTTT.